This TCR beta chain was captured by sequencing in a study of T-cell reconstitution after alpha-beta-depleted transplantation in children. Study-wide results and limits: Reportedly, only several hundred clones from non-depleted graft cells drove alpha-beta T-cell counts at about two months.

J was trimmed by 4 bases and V by 3 bases; bases with no gene match: 8. There are 15 residues in the CDR3. Germline assignment: CDR1 LNHDA and CDR2 SQIVND (reference sequence). Using unique molecular identifiers, the investigators prepared the TCRbeta library. TCRdb reanalysed the PCR reads using MiXCR and keeps one entry per CDR3 protein. This repertoire shows 210,000 or so distinct CDR3 sequences, around 9.9% found once; its top ten account for about 30%. This clonotype was found many times. The antigen is not known. The J gene is TRBJ1-1, the V gene TRBV19; 7 positions match TRBD1. Sequenced here: PBMCs, sampled before TCRalphabeta/CD19-depleted stem cell transplant. The clonotype comes from a child less than two years old with acute myeloid leukemia, due to receive a stem cell transplant. CDR3 nucleotides: TGTGCCAGTAGTATCTACAGGGGTAGGGGCACTGAAGCTTTCTTT. This codes for CASSIYRGRGTEAFF. Full variable domain (rest looked up from reference TRBV19 and TRBJ1-1): DGGITQSPKYLFRKEGQNVTLSCEQNLNHDAMYWYRQDPGQGLRLIYYSQIVNDFQKGDIAEGYSVSREKKESFPLTVTSAQKNPTAFYLCASSIYRGRGTEAFFGQGTRLTVV.